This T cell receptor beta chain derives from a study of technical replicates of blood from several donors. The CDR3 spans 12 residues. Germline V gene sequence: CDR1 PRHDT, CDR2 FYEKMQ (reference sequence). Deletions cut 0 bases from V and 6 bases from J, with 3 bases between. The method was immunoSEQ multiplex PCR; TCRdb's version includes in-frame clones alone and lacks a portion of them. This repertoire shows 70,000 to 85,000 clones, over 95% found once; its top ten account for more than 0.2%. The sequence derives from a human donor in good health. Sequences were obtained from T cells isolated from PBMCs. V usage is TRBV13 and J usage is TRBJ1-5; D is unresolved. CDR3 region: CASSLGSQPQHF. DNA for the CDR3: TGTGCCAGCAGCTTAGGGAGTCAGCCCCAGCATTTT.